This T cell receptor (beta chain) was recovered during a study of shared clonotypes between healthy human individuals. Study-level findings and limits: In contrast to clonotypes shared by all four donors, non-shared clonotypes had lower generation probabilities.

Repertoires were generated with immunoSEQ multiplex PCR, while TCRdb's copy carries only in-frame clones and drops some. Found here are approximately 2.5 million clones, 80% to 95% of them singletons; the top ten hold 0.36%. Trimming left V 2 bases short and J 0 bases short, with 11 bases between. CDR1 and CDR2 (germline): LGHNT, FRNRAP. This CDR3 spans 16 amino acids. A word on this clone: The target antigen is unknown.

This chain joins TRBV12-5 and TRBJ1-5; D is ambiguous. Sequenced: naive CD4+ T cells from PBMCs. Noted subset: CD45RA+ positively selected. This TCR was recovered from a man younger than 30 in good health. Some clones in this sample may be carry-over from other donors' samples. The chain's CDR3 is CASGLTQVHSNQPQHF. CDR3 bases: TGTGCTAGTGGTTTGACACAAGTCCATAGCAATCAGCCCCAGCATTTT.